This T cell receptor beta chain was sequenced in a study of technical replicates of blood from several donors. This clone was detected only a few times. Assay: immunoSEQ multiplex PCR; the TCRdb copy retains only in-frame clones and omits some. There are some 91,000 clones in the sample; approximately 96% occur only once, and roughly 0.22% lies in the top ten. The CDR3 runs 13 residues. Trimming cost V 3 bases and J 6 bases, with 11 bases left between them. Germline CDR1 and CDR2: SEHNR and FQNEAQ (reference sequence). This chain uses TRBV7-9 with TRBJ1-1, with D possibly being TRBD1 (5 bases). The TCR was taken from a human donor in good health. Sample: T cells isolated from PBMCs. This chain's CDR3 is CASSFGGISEAFF. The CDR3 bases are TGTGCCAGCAGCTTTGGGGGGATCTCTGAAGCTTTCTTT.